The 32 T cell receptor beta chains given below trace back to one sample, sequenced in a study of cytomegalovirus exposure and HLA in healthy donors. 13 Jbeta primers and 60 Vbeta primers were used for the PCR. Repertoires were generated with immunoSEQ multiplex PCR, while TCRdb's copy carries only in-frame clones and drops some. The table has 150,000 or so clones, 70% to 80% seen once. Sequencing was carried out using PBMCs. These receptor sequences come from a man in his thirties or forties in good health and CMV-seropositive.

CDR3 nucleotides: TGCGCCAGCAGCTTGGTCACTCCCGGGAGTTACGAGCAGTACTTC. It specifies CASSLVTPGSYEQYF. V is TRBV5-1 and J is TRBJ2-5; weak D call: TRBD2 (6 bases). The J call may be faulty, since TRBJ2-7 better matches the DNA end. The CDR3 runs to 15 residues. Germline V gene sequence: CDR1 SGHRS, CDR2 YFSETQ.

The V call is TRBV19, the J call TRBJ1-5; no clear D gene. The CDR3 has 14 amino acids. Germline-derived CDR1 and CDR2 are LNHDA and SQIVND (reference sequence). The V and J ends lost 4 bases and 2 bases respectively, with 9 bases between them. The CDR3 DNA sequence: TGTGCCAGTAGTACATCCCGGGGCAATCAGCCCCAGCATTTT. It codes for CASSTSRGNQPQHF.

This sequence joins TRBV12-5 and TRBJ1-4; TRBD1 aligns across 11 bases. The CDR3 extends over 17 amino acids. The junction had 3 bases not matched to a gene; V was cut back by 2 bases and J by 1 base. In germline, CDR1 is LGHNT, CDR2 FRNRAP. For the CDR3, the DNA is TGTGCTAGTGGTTTGACGGGACAGGGGGTAACTAATGAAAAACTGTTTTTT. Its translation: CASGLTGQGVTNEKLFF.

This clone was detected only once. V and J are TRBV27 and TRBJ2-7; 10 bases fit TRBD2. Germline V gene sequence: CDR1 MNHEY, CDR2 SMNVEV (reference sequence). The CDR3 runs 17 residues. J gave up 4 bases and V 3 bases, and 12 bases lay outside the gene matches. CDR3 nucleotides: TGTGCCAGCAGTTTTGAGGGACCGTGGACTAGCGGTTACGAGCAGTACTTC. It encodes CASSFEGPWTSGYEQYF.

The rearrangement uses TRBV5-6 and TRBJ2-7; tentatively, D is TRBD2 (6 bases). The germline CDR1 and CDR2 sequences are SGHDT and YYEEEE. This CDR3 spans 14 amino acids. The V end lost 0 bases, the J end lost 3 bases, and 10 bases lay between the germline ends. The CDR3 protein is CASSLVAANYEQYF. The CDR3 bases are TGTGCCAGCAGCTTGGTAGCGGCAAACTACGAGCAGTACTTC.

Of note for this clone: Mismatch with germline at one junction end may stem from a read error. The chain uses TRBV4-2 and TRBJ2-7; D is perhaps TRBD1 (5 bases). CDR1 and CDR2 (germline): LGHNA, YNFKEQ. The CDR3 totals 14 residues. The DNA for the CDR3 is TGTGCCAGCGGCCAAGGGCAGGGAACCTACGAGCAGTACTTC. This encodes CASGQGQGTYEQYF.

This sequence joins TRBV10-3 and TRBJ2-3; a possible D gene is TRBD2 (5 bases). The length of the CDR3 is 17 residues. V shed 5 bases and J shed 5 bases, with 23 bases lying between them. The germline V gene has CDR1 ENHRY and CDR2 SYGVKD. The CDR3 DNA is TGTGCCATCAGTAGGATTGCGGGCACGAACATTCGAGATACGCAGTATTTT. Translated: CAISRIAGTNIRDTQYF.

CDR3: CASRPGLAASYEQYF. The CDR3, as DNA: TGTGCCAGCAGACCCGGACTAGCCGCTTCCTACGAGCAGTACTTC. The genes are TRBV6-5 and TRBJ2-7; 8 positions agree with TRBD2. This CDR3 region has 15 residues. Germline-derived CDR1 and CDR2 are MNHEY and SVGAGI. J gave up 1 base and V 6 bases, and 8 bases lay outside the gene matches.

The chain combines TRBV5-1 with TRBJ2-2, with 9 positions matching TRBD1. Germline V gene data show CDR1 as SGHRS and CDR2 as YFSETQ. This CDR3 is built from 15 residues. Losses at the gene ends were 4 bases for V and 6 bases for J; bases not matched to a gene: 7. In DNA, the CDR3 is TGCGCCAGCAGCGGGGACAGGGAATTAGCCGGGGAGCTGTTTTTT. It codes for CASSGDRELAGELFF.

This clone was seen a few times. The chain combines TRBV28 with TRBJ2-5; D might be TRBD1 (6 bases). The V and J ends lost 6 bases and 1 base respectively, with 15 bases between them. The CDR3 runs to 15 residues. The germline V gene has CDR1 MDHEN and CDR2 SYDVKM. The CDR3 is CASRPEDRLQETQYF. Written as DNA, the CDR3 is TGTGCCAGCAGACCAGAGGACAGACTCCAAGAGACCCAGTACTTC.

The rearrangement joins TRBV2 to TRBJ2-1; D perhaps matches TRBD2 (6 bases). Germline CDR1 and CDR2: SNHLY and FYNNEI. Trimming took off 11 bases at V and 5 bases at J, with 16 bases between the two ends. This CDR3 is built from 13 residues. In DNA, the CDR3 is TGTGCCTCTCGGCGGCGGGGCGACAATGAGCAGTTCTTC. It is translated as CASRRRGDNEQFF.

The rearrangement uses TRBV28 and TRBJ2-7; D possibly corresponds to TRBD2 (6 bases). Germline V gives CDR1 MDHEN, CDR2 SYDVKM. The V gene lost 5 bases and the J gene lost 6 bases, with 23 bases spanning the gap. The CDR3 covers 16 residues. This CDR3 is CASSAPRRLGVGEQYF. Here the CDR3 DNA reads TGTGCCAGCAGTGCCCCCAGGAGACTAGGCGTTGGCGAGCAGTACTTC.

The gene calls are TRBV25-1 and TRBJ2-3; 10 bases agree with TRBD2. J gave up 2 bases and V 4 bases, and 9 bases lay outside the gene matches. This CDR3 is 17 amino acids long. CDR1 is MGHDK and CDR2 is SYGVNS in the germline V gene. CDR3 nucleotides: TGTGCCAGCAGTGGCTACTCTAGCGGGAGTCCCACAGATACGCAGTATTTT. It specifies CASSGYSSGSPTDTQYF.

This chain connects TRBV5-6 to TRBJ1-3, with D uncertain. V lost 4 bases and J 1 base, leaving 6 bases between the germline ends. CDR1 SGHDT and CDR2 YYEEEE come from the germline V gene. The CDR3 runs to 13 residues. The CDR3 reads CASSPLSGNTIYF. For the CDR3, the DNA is TGTGCCAGCAGCCCCTTGTCTGGAAACACCATATATTTT.

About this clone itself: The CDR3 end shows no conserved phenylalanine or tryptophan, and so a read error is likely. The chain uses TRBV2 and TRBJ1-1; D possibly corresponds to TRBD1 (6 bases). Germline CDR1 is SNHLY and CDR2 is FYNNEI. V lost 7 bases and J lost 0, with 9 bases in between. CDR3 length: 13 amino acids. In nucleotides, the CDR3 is TGTGCCAGCACCGGACAGCTGAACACTGAAGCTTTCCTT. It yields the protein CASTGQLNTEAFL.

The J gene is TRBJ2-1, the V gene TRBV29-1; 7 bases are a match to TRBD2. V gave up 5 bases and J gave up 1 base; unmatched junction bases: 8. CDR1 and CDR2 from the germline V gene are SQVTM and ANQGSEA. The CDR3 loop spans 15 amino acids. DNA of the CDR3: TGCAGCGTTTTTAGCGGGCACCATTCCTACAATGAGCAGTTCTTC. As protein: CSVFSGHHSYNEQFF.

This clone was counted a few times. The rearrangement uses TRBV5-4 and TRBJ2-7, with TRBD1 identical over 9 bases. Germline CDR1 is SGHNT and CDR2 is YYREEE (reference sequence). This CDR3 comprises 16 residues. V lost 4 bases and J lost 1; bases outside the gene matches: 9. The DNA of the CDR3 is TGTGCCAGCAGCCGCCGGACAGGGGAGTTTTCCTACGAGCAGTACTTC. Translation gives CASSRRTGEFSYEQYF.

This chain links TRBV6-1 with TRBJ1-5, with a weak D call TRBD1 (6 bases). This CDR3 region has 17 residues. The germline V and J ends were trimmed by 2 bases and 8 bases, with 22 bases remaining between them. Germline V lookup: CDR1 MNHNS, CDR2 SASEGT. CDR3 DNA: TGTGCCAGCAGTGAATACGGGGGGCTTCTTTTTTGGGAGCCCCAGCATTTT. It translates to CASSEYGGLLFWEPQHF.

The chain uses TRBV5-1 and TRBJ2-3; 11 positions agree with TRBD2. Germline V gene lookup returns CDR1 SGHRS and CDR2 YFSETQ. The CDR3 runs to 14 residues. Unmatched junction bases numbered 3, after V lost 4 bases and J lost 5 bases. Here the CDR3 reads CASSAGLAGDTQYF. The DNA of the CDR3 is TGCGCCAGCAGCGCCGGACTAGCGGGAGATACGCAGTATTTT.

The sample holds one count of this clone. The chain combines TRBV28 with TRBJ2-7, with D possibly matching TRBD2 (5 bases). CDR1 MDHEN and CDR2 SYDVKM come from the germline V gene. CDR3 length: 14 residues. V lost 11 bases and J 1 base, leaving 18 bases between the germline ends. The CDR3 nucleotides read TGTGCCGCAGTGCGGGCCCCTCCATCCTACGAGCAGTACTTC. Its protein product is CAAVRAPPSYEQYF.

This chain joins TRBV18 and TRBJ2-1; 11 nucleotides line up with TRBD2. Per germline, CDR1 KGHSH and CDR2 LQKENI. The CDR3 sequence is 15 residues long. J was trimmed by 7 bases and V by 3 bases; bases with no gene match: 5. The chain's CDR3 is CASSPASGRWNEQFF. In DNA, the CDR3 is TGTGCCAGCTCACCCGCTAGCGGGAGGTGGAATGAGCAGTTCTTC.

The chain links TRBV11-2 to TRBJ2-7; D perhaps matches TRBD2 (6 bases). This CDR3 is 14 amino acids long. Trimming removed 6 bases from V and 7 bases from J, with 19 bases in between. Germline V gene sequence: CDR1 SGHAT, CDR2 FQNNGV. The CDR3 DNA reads TGTGCCAGCAGTGGGCCGGGGGATTTTGATGAGCAGTACTTC. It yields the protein CASSGPGDFDEQYF. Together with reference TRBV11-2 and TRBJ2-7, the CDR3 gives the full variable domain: EAGVAQSPRYKIIEKRQSVAFWCNPISGHATLYWYQQILGQGPKLLIQFQNNGVVDDSQLPKDRFSAERLKGVDSTLKIQPAKLEDSAVYLCASSGPGDFDEQYFGPGTRLTVT.

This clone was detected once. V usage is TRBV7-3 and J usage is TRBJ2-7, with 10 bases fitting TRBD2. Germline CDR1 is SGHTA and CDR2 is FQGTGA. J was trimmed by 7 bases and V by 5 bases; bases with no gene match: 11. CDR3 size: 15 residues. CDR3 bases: TGTGCCAGCAGCCTAGGAGCGGGAGGGCCTAATGAGCAGTACTTC. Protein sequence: CASSLGAGGPNEQYF.

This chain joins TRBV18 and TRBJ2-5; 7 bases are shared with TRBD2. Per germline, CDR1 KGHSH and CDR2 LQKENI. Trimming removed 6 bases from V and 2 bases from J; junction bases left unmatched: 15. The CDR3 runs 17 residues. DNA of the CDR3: TGTGCCAGCTCCCCAAGGGAGGAGCGGGAAAAGCAAGAGACCCAGTACTTC. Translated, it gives CASSPREEREKQETQYF.

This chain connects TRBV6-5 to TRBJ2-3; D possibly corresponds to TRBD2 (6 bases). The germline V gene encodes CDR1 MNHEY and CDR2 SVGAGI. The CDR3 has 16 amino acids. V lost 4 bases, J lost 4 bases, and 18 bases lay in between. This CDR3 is CASSWGWREGADTQYF. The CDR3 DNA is TGTGCCAGCAGTTGGGGTTGGCGGGAAGGGGCAGATACGCAGTATTTT.

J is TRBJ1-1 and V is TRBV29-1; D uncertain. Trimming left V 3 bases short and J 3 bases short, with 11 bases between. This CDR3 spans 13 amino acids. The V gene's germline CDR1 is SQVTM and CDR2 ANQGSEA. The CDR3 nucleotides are TGCAGCGTTGATCGCCGACTGGACACTGAAGCTTTCTTT. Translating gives CSVDRRLDTEAFF.

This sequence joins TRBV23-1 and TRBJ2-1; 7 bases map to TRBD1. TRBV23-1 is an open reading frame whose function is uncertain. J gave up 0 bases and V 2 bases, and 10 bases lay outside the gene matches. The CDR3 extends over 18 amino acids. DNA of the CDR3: TGCGCCAGCAGTCAAGAATCTACAGGGGATACCTCCTACAATGAGCAGTTCTTC. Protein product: CASSQESTGDTSYNEQFF.

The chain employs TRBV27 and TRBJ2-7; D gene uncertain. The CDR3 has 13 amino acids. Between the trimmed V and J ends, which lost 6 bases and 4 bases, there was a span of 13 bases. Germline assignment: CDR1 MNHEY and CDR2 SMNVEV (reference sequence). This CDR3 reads CASRTSSVYEQYF. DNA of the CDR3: TGTGCCAGCAGAACATCCTCCGTTTACGAGCAGTACTTC.

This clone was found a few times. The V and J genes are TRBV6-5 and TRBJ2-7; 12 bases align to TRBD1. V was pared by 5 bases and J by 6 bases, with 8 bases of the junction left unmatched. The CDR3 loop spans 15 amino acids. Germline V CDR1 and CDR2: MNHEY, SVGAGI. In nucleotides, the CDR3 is TGTGCCAGCAGTAGAACCGGGACAGGGGGCGGCGAGCAGTACTTC. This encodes CASSRTGTGGGEQYF.

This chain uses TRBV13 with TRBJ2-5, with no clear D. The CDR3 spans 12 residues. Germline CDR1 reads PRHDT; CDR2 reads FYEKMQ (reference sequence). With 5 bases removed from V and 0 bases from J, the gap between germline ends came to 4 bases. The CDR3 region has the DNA TGTGCCAGCAGCCAGGACCAAGAGACCCAGTACTTC. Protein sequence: CASSQDQETQYF.

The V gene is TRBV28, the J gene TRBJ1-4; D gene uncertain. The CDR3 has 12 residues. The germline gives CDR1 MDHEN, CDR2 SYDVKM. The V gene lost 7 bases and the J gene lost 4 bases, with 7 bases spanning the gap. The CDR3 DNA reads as TGTGCCAGCACCCGGGTTAATGAAAAACTGTTTTTT. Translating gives CASTRVNEKLFF.

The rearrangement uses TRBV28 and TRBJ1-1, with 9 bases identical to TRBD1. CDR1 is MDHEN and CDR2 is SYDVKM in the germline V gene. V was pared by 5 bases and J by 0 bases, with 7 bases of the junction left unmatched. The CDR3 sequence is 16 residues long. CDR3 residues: CASSPTGQGLNTEAFF. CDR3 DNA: TGTGCCAGCAGTCCTACGGGACAGGGCTTGAACACTGAAGCTTTCTTT.